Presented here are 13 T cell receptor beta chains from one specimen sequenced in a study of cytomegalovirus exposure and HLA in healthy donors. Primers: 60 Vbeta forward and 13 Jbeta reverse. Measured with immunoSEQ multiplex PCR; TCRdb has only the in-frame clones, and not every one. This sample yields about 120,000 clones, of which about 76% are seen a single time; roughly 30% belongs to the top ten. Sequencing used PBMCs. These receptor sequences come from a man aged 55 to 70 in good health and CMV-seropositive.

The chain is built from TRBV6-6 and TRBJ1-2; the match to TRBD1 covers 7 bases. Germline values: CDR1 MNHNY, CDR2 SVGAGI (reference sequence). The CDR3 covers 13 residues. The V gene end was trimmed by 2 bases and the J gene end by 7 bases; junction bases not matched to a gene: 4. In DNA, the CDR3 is TGTGCCAGCAGTTACGGACAGGACGGTGGCTACACCTTC. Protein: CASSYGQDGGYTF.

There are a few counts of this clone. CDR3 amino acids: CASSLEANNEQFF. In DNA, the CDR3 is TGTGCCAGCAGCTTGGAAGCGAACAATGAGCAGTTCTTC. This chain links TRBV5-4 with TRBJ2-1, with D unresolved. Looked up from germline, CDR1 is SGHNT and CDR2 is YYREEE (reference sequence). This CDR3 contains 13 residues. The germline V and J ends were trimmed by 0 bases and 5 bases, with 6 bases remaining between them.

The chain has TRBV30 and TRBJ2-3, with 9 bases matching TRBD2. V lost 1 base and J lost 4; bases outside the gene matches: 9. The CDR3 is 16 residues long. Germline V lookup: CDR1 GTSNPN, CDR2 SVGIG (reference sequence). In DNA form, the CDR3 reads TGTGCCTGGAGTGGGGGAGGTAGCGGGAGATCAGATACGCAGTATTTT. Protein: CAWSGGGSGRSDTQYF.

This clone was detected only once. The CDR3 sequence is CASSRGGPFAGEKLFF. The CDR3 DNA reads TGTGCCAGCAGCCGCGGCGGCCCCTTTGCGGGTGAAAAACTGTTTTTT. V usage is TRBV14 and J usage is TRBJ1-4, with D unclear. The germline V gene has CDR1 SGHDN and CDR2 FVKESK. There are 16 residues in the CDR3. The ends were cut back, 4 bases at V and 7 bases at J, with 19 bases in the middle.

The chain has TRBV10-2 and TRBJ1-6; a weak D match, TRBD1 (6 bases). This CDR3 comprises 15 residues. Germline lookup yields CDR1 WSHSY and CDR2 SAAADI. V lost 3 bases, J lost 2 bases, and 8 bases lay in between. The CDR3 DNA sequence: TGCGCCAGCAGTGACGGACAGACCTATAATTCACCCCTCCACTTT. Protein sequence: CASSDGQTYNSPLHF.

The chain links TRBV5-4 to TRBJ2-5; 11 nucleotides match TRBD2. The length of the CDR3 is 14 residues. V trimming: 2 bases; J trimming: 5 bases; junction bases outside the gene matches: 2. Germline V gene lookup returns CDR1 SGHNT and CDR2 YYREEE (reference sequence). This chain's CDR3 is CASSFSGGAETQYF. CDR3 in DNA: TGTGCCAGCAGCTTTAGCGGGGGGGCCGAGACCCAGTACTTC.

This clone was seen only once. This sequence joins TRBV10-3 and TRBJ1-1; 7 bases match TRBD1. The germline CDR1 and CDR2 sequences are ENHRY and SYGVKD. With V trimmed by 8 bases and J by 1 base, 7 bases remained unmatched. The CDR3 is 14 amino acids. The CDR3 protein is CAIGGTARNTEAFF. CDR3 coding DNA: TGTGCCATCGGGGGGACAGCTAGGAACACTGAAGCTTTCTTT.

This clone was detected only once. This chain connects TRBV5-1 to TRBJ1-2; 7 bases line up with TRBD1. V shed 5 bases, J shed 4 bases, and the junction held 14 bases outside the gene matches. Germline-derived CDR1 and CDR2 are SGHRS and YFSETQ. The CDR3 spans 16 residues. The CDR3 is CASRDGTGTAGYGYTF. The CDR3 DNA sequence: TGCGCCAGCAGAGATGGAACCGGGACAGCGGGCTATGGCTACACCTTC.

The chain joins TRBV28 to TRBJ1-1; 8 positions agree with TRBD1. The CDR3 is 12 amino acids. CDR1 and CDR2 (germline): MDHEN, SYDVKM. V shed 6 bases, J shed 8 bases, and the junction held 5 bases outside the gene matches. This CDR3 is CASRRTGPEAFF. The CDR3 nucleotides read TGTGCCAGCAGAAGGACAGGGCCCGAAGCTTTCTTT. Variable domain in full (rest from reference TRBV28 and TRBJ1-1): DVKVTQSSRYLVKRTGEKVFLECVQDMDHENMFWYRQDPGLGLRLIYFSYDVKMKEKGDIPEGYSVSREKKERFSLILESASTNQTSMYLCASRRTGPEAFFGQGTRLTVV.

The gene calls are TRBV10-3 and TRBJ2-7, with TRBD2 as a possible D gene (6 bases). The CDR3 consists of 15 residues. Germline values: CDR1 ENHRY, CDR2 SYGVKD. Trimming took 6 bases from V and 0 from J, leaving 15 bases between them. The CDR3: CAIRTPWDFSYEQYF. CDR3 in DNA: TGTGCCATCAGGACCCCCTGGGACTTCTCCTACGAGCAGTACTTC.

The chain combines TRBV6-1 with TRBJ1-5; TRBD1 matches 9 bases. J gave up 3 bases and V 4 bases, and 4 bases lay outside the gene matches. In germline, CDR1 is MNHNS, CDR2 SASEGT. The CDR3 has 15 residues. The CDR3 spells CASSGGTGINQPQHF. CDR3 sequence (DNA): TGTGCCAGCAGTGGCGGGACAGGGATCAATCAGCCCCAGCATTTT.

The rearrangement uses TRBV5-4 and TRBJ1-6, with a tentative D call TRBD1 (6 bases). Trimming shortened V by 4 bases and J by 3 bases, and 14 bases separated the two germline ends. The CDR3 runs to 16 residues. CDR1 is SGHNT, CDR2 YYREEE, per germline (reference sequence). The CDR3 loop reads CASSIADSLYNSPLHF. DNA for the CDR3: TGTGCCAGCAGCATTGCGGACAGCCTCTATAATTCACCCCTCCACTTT.

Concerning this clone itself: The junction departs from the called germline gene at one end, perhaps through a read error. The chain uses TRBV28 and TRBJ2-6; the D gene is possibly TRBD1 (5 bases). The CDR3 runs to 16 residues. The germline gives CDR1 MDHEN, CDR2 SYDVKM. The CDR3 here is CASSPPRPSGANGLTF. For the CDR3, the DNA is TGTGCCAGCAGTCCACCACGGCCCTCTGGGGCCAACGGCCTGACTTTC.